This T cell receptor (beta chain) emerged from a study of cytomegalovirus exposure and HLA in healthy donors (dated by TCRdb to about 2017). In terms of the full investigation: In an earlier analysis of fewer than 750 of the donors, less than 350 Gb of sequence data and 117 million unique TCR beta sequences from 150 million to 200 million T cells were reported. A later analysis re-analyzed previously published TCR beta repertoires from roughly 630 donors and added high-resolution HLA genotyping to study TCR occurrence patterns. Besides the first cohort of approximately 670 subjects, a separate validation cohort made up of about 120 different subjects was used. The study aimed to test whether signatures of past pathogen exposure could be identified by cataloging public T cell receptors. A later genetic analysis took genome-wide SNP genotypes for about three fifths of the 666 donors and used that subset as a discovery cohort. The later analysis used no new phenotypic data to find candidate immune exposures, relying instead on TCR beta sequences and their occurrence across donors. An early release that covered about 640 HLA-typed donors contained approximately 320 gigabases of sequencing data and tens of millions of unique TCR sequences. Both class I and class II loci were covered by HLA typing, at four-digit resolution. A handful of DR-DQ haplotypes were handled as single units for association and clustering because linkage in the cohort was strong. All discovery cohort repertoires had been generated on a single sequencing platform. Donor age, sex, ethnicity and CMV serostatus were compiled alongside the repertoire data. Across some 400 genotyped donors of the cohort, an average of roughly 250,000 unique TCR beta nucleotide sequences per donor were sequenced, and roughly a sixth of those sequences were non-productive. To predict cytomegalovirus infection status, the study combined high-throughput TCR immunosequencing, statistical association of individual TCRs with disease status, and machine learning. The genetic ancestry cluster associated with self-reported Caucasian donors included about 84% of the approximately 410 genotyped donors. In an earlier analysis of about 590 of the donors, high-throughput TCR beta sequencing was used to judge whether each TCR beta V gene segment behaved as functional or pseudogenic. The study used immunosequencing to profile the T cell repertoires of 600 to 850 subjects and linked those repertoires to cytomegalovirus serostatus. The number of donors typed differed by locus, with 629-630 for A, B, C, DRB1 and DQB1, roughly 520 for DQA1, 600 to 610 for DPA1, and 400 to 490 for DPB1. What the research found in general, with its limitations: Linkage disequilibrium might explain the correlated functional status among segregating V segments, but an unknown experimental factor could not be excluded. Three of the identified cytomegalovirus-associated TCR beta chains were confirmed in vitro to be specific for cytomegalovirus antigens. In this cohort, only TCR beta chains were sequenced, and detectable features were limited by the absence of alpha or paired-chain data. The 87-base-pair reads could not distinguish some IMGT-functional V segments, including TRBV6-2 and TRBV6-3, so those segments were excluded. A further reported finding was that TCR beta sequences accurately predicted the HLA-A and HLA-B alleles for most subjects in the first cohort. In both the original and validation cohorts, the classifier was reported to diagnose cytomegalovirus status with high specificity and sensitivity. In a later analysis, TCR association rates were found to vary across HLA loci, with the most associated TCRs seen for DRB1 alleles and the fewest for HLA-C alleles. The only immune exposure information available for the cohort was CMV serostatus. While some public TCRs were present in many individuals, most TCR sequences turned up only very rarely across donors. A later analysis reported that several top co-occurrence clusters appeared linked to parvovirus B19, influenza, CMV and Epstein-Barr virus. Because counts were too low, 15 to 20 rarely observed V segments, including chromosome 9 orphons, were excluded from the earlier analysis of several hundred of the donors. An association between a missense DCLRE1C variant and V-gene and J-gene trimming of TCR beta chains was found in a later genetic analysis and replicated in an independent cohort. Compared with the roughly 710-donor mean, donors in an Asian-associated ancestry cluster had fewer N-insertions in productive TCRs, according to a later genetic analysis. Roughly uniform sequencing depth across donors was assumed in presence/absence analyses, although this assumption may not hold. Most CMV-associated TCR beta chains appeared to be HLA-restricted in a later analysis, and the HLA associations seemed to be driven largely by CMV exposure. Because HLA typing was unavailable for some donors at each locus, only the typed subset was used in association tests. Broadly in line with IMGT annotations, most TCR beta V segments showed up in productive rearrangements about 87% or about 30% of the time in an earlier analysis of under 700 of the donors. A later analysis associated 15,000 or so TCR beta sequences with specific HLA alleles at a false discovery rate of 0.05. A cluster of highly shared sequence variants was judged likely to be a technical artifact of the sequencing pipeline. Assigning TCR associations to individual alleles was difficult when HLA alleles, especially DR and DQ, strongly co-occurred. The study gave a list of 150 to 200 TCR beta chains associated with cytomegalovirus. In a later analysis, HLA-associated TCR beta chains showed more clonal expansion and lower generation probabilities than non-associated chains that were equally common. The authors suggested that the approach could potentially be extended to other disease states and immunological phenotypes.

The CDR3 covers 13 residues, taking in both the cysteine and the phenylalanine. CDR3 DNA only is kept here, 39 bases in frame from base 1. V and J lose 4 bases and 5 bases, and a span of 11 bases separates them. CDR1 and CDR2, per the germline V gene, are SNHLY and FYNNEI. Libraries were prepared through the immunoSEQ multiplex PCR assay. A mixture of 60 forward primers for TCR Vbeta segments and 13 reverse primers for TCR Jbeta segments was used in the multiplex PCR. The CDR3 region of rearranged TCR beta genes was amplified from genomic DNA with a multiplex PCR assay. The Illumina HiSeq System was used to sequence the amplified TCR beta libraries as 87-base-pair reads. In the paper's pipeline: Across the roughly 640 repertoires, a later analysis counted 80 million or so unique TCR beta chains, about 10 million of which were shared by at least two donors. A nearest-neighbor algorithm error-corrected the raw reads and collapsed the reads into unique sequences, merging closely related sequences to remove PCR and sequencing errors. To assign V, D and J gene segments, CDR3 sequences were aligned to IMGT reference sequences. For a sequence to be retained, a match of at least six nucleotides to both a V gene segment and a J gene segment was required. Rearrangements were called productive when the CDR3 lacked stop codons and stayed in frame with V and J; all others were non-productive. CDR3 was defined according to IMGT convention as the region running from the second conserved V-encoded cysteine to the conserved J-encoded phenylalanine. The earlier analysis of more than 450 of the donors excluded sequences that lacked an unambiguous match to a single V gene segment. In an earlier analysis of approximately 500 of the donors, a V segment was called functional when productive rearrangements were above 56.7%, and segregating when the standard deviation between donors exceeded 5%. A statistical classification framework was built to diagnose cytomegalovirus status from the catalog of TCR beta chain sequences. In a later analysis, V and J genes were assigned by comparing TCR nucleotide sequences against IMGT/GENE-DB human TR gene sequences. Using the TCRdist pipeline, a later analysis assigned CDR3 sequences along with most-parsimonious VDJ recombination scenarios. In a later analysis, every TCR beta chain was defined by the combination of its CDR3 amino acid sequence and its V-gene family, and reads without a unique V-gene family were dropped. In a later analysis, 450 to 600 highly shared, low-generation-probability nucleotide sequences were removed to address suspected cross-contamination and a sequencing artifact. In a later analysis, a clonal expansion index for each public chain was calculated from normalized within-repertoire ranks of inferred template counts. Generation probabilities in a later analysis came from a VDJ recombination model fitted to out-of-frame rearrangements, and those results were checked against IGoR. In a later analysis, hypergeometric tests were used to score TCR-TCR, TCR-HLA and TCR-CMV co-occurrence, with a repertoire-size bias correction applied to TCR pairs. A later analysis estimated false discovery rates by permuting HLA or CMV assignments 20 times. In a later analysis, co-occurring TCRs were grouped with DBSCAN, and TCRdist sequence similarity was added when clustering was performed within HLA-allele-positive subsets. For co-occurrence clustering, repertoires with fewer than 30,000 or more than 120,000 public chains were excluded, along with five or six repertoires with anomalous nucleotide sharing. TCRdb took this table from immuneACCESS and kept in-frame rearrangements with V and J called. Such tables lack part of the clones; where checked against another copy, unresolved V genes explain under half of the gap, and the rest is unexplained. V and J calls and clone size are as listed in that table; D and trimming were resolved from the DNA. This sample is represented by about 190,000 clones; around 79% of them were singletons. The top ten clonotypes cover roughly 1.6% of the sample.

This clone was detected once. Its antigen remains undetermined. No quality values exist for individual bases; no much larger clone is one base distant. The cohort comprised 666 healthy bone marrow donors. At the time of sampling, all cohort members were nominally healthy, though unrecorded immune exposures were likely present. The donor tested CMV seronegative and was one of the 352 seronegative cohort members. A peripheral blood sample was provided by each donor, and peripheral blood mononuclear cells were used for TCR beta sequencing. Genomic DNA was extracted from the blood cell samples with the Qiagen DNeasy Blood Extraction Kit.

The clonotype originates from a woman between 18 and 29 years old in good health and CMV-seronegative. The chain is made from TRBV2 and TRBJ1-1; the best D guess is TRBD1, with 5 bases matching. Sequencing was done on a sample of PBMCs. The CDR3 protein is CASSVAGRTEAFF. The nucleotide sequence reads TGTGCCAGCAGTGTGGCAGGGCGAACTGAAGCTTTCTTT. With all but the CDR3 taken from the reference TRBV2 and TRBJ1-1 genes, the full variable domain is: EPEVTQTPSHQVTQMGQEVILRCVPISNHLYFYWYRQILGQKVEFLVSFYNNEISEKSEIFDDQFSVERPDGSNFTLKIRSTKLEDSAMYFCASSVAGRTEAFFGQGTRLTVV.